The 20 T cell receptor beta chains below all came from one sample that was sequenced in a study of stem cell transplantation in POMP-related autoinflammatory disease (dated by TCRdb to the early 2020s). The library was made by the immunoSEQ multiplex PCR assay. This is the immuneACCESS table as TCRdb keeps it, with only in-frame sequences that have V and J called. A part of the clones is gone; compared with another copy, unresolved V genes explain less than half, and the rest is unexplained. The sample yields approximately 23,000 clones; 82% were counted once. Clones ranked in the top ten supply around 2.4% of the sample. Reading the label with the study, this specimen's time point is: before hematopoietic stem cell transplant. Here the sequenced sample was CD4+ T cells from PBMCs, taken before stem cell transplantation. The receptors were sampled from a human donor with POMP-related autoinflammation and immune dysregulation (PRAID).

J is TRBJ2-1 and V is TRBV7-3; perhaps TRBD2 as D (7 bases). The V and J ends lost 0 bases and 5 bases respectively, with 11 bases between them. CDR1 and CDR2 (germline): SGHTA, FQGTGA. The CDR3 is made up of 15 amino acids. DNA of the CDR3: TGTGCCAGCAGCTTAACGGGAGGGACACACAATGAGCAGTTCTTC. Translation: CASSLTGGTHNEQFF. The variable domain in full, completed from reference TRBV7-3 and TRBJ2-1, reads GAGVSQTPSNKVTEKGKYVELRCDPISGHTALYWYRQSLGQGPEFLIYFQGTGAADDSGLPNDRFFAVRPEGSVSTLKIQRTERGDSAVYLCASSLTGGTHNEQFFGPGTRLTVL.

The chain is built from TRBV19 and TRBJ2-5; 7 nucleotides agree with TRBD2. This CDR3 comprises 15 residues. From germline, CDR1 is LNHDA and CDR2 SQIVND (reference sequence). Trimming removed 1 base from V and 5 bases from J; junction bases left unmatched: 7. CDR3 coding DNA: TGTGCCAGTAGTATAGCGGCGGGAGTAGGTGAGACCCAGTACTTC. Amino acids: CASSIAAGVGETQYF.

V gene TRBV9 combines with J gene TRBJ2-7, with D maybe TRBD2 (6 bases). Per the germline V gene, CDR1 is SGDLS and CDR2 is YYNGEE. Trimming removed 0 bases at V and 5 bases at J, with 12 bases between. The CDR3 length is 14 residues. CDR3 residues: CASSVVGGTHEQYF. In nucleotides, the CDR3 is TGTGCCAGCAGCGTAGTAGGAGGGACGCACGAGCAGTACTTC. The entire variable domain, with the rest obtained from reference TRBV9 and TRBJ2-7, is as follows: DSGVTQTPKHLITATGQRVTLRCSPRSGDLSVYWYQQSLDQGLQFLIQYYNGEERAKGNILERFSAQQFPDLHSELNLSSLELGDSALYFCASSVVGGTHEQYFGPGTRLTVT.

This clone has more than one count but fewer than ten. The chain combines TRBV5-1 with TRBJ2-5; D is possibly TRBD1 (5 bases). Germline CDR1 is SGHRS and CDR2 is YFSETQ. This CDR3 is built from 14 residues. V was pared by 2 bases and J by 2 bases, with 10 bases between. This chain's CDR3 is CASSFEGVQETQYF. The CDR3 coding sequence is TGCGCCAGCAGCTTTGAAGGGGTTCAAGAGACCCAGTACTTC.

In its sample, this clone was seen once. The chain uses TRBV7-9 and TRBJ2-3, with 7 bases identical to TRBD1. Germline V gene lookup returns CDR1 SEHNR and CDR2 FQNEAQ (reference sequence). V shed 4 bases, J shed 0 bases, and the junction held 4 bases outside the gene matches. The CDR3 length is 15 residues. The CDR3 nucleotides read TGTGCCAGCAGCTCGGGACAGACTAGCACAGATACGCAGTATTTT. It yields the protein CASSSGQTSTDTQYF.

The V call is TRBV28, the J call TRBJ2-6; 7 bases line up with TRBD1. Germline V gene sequence: CDR1 MDHEN, CDR2 SYDVKM. Germline trimming cut 8 bases from V and 0 bases from J; bases unmatched to any gene: 10. CDR3 length: 17 amino acids. The CDR3 region is CASHVGQLISGANVLTF. The CDR3 DNA reads TGTGCCAGCCATGTGGGACAGCTAATCTCTGGGGCCAACGTCCTGACTTTC. The whole variable domain, remainder taken from reference TRBV28 and TRBJ2-6, is DVKVTQSSRYLVKRTGEKVFLECVQDMDHENMFWYRQDPGLGLRLIYFSYDVKMKEKGDIPEGYSVSREKKERFSLILESASTNQTSMYLCASHVGQLISGANVLTFGAGSRLTVL.

This rearrangement joins TRBV5-1 to TRBJ2-5; D not certain. V was shortened by 0 bases and J by 5 bases, with 5 bases between the two germline ends. Looked up from germline, CDR1 is SGHRS and CDR2 is YFSETQ. The CDR3 loop spans 12 amino acids. CDR3 protein: CASSLEAETQYF. The CDR3 DNA reads as TGCGCCAGCAGCTTGGAAGCCGAGACCCAGTACTTC.

This chain joins TRBV7-2 and TRBJ2-1; the D call may be TRBD1 or TRBD2 (5 bases each). V was pared by 1 base and J by 3 bases, with 19 bases between. CDR3 length: 18 amino acids. Per the germline V gene, CDR1 is SGHTA and CDR2 is FQGNSA. The chain's CDR3 is CASSLGGLRRTHYNEQFF. CDR3 DNA sequence: TGTGCCAGCAGCTTAGGGGGGTTACGGAGGACCCACTACAATGAGCAGTTCTTC.

The V gene is TRBV2, the J gene TRBJ2-5; a possible D gene is TRBD2 (5 bases). CDR1 is SNHLY and CDR2 is FYNNEI in the germline V gene. Trimming cost V 3 bases and J 5 bases, with 13 bases left between them. The CDR3 runs to 14 residues. This CDR3 is CASSETIRGETQYF. DNA for the CDR3: TGTGCCAGCAGTGAGACAATTCGAGGGGAGACCCAGTACTTC.

The V and J genes are TRBV7-8 and TRBJ1-1, with 7 positions matching TRBD1. The CDR3 is 19 amino acids. CDR1 and CDR2 (germline): SGHVS, FQNEAQ. V lost 5 bases to trimming and J lost 0 bases; unmatched junction nucleotides: 18. The CDR3 DNA is TGTGCCAGCAGCCGACCAGGGGGGGGCAGCCGCGGTCTGAACACTGAAGCTTTCTTT. The encoded protein is CASSRPGGGSRGLNTEAFF.

The V gene is TRBV2, the J gene TRBJ1-1; D not resolved. The V end lost 3 bases, the J end lost 0 bases, and 5 bases lay between the germline ends. Per the germline V gene, CDR1 is SNHLY and CDR2 is FYNNEI. CDR3 length equals 13 residues. CDR3 sequence: CASSDRVNTEAFF. The CDR3 DNA reads TGTGCCAGCAGTGACCGGGTGAACACTGAAGCTTTCTTT.

The CDR3 DNA follows: TGTGCCAGTAGTATGTACATCCGGGACAGAAAATACACTGACTACTATGGCTACACCTTC. Protein: CASSMYIRDRKYTDYYGYTF. The chain combines TRBV19 with TRBJ1-2; 7 bases match TRBD1. CDR3 length: 20 amino acids. Germline loops: CDR1 LNHDA, CDR2 SQIVND (reference sequence). The trim removed 3 bases at V and 3 bases at J, leaving 22 bases unmatched.

This chain uses TRBV6-5 with TRBJ2-7; D possibly uses TRBD1 or TRBD2 (5 bases each). This CDR3 comprises 15 residues. Germline V lookup: CDR1 MNHEY, CDR2 SVGAGI. Trimming left V 5 bases short and J 5 bases short, with 19 bases between. CDR3 sequence: CASSGRGVGGHEQYF. CDR3 in DNA: TGTGCCAGCAGTGGGCGAGGGGTAGGCGGCCACGAGCAGTACTTC.

The V and J genes are TRBV2 and TRBJ1-3; D perhaps matches TRBD1 (5 bases). Trimming removed 2 bases at V and 0 bases at J, with 11 bases between. This CDR3 has 16 amino acids. Per germline, CDR1 SNHLY and CDR2 FYNNEI. CDR3 bases: TGTGCCAGCAGTGAAATTCCGACAGCCTCTGGAAACACCATATATTTT. Protein product: CASSEIPTASGNTIYF.

In this sample, this clone turned up once. This chain links TRBV28 with TRBJ2-3; 7 bases match TRBD1. Trimming took 4 bases from V and 2 from J; bases not matched to a gene: 6. CDR3 length: 15 amino acids. Germline values: CDR1 MDHEN, CDR2 SYDVKM. CDR3 nucleotides: TGTGCCAGCAGTTCCCCGGGACAGTTCACAGATACGCAGTATTTT. Translated: CASSSPGQFTDTQYF. The variable domain in full, completed from reference TRBV28 and TRBJ2-3, reads DVKVTQSSRYLVKRTGEKVFLECVQDMDHENMFWYRQDPGLGLRLIYFSYDVKMKEKGDIPEGYSVSREKKERFSLILESASTNQTSMYLCASSSPGQFTDTQYFGPGTRLTVL.

V is TRBV9 and J is TRBJ2-1; 16 positions agree with TRBD2. The germline V gene has CDR1 SGDLS and CDR2 YYNGEE. The CDR3 runs 17 residues. Trimming removed 4 bases from V and 9 bases from J; junction bases left unmatched: 10. The CDR3 sequence: CASSPGTSGGAASEQFF. As DNA, the CDR3 is TGTGCCAGCAGCCCCGGGACTAGCGGGGGGGCCGCCAGTGAGCAGTTCTTC.

This clone was picked up one time. The chain recombines TRBV9 with TRBJ2-5; 7 bases are shared with TRBD2. V shed 4 bases, J shed 5 bases, and the junction held 2 bases outside the gene matches. Germline loops: CDR1 SGDLS, CDR2 YYNGEE. The CDR3 has 12 residues. The CDR3 nucleotides are TGTGCCAGCAGCAGTAGCGGGGAGACCCAGTACTTC. It encodes CASSSSGETQYF.

CDR3 bases: TGTGCCAGCAGCTCCAACGATCGACTTGCCTACGAGCAGTACTTC. It is translated as CASSSNDRLAYEQYF. The chain combines TRBV5-6 with TRBJ2-7; D is unclear. V shed 3 bases and J shed 2 bases, with 15 bases lying between them. CDR1 and CDR2 (germline): SGHDT, YYEEEE. The CDR3 covers 15 residues.

CDR3 nucleotides: TGTGCCAGCTCACCGACAGATTACGAGCAGTACTTC. Amino acids: CASSPTDYEQYF. This chain connects TRBV18 to TRBJ2-7; D might be TRBD1 (5 bases). Trimming took off 3 bases at V and 4 bases at J, with 7 bases between the two ends. CDR1 is KGHSH and CDR2 is LQKENI in the germline V gene. The CDR3 loop spans 12 amino acids. The whole variable domain, remainder taken from reference TRBV18 and TRBJ2-7, is NAGVMQNPRHLVRRRGQEARLRCSPMKGHSHVYWYRQLPEEGLKFMVYLQKENIIDESGMPKERFSAEFPKEGPSILRIQQVVRGDSAAYFCASSPTDYEQYFGPGTRLTVT.

This clone has only one observation. The chain couples TRBV11-3 to TRBJ2-7; 10 bases fit TRBD2. Germline CDR1 is SGHNT and CDR2 is YENEEA. The CDR3 consists of 18 residues. After removal of 0 bases from V and 5 bases from J, the junction contained 13 bases not matched to a gene. The CDR3 sequence: CASSLEPLQRGGRNEQYF. The CDR3 DNA follows: TGTGCCAGCAGCTTAGAACCCCTACAGCGGGGGGGCAGGAACGAGCAGTACTTC.